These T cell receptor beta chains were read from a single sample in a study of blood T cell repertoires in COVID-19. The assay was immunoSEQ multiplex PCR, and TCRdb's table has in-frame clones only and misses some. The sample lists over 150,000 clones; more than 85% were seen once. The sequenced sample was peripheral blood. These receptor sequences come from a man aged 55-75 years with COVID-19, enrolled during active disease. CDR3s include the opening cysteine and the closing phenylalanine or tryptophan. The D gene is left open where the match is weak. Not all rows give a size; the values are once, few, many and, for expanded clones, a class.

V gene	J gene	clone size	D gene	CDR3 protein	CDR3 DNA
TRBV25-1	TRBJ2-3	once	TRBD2	CASTSGASSTDTQYF	TGTGCCAGCACAAGCGGGGCCTCTAGCACAGATACGCAGTATTTT
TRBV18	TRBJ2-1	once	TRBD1	CASSPLQGARDNEQFF	TGTGCCAGCTCACCACTACAGGGGGCGCGGGACAATGAGCAGTTCTTC
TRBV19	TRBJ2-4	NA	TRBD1	CASTKDPGQGLNIQYF	TGTGCCAGTACTAAGGATCCGGGACAGGGACTAAACATTCAGTACTTC
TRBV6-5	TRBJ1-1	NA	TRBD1	CASSYDRDTEAFF	TGTGCCAGCAGTTACGACAGGGACACTGAAGCTTTCTTT
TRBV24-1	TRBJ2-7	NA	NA	CATSDSSSYEQYF	TGTGCCACCAGTGACTCCAGCTCCTACGAGCAGTACTTC
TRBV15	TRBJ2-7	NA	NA	CATLGQKGPIYEQYF	TGTGCCACCCTTGGACAGAAGGGGCCCATCTACGAGCAGTACTTC
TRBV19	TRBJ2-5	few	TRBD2	CASKSSGGREETQYF	TGTGCCAGTAAATCTAGCGGGGGACGGGAAGAGACCCAGTACTTC
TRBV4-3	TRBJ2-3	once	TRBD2	CASSQGTRPSTDTQYF	TGCGCCAGCAGCCAGGGGACTAGACCTAGCACAGATACGCAGTATTTT
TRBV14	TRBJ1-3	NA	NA	CASSQQGIGNTIYF	TGTGCCAGCAGCCAGCAGGGGATTGGAAACACCATATATTTT
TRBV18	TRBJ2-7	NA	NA	CASSSSGLHYEQYF	TGTGCCAGCTCGTCCTCAGGGCTCCACTACGAGCAGTACTTC
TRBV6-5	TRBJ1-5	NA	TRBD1	CASRPQGALNQPQHF	TGTGCCAGCAGACCCCAGGGGGCACTCAATCAGCCCCAGCATTTT
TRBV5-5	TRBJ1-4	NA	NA	CASSNRGKEKLFF	TGTGCCAGCAGCAATCGGGGGAAGGAAAAACTGTTTTTT
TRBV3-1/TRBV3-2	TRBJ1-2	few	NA	CASSPRQLRGYTF	TGTGCCAGCAGCCCCCGACAGCTGAGGGGCTACACCTTC
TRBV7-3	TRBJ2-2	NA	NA	CASSLLATGELFF	TGTGCCAGCAGCTTATTAGCAACCGGGGAGCTGTTTTTT
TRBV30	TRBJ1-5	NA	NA	CAWSVSAANQPQHF	TGTGCCTGGAGTGTATCGGCGGCAAATCAGCCCCAGCATTTT
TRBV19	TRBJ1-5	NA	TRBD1	CASRTGGYQPQHF	TGTGCCAGTAGGACAGGGGGATATCAGCCCCAGCATTTT
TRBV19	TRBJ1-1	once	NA	CASSLSRGTEAFF	TGTGCCAGTAGTCTTTCCCGGGGCACTGAAGCTTTCTTT
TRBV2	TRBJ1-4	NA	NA	CASRGDGEKLFF	TGTGCCAGCAGGGGAGATGGGGAAAAACTGTTTTTT
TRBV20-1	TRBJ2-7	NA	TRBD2	CSASNLWGGGTLSYEQYF	TGCAGTGCTAGTAACCTTTGGGGCGGGGGGACGCTCTCCTACGAGCAGTACTTC
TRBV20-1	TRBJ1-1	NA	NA	CSASGHLNTEAFF	TGCAGTGCTAGTGGACACTTGAACACTGAAGCTTTCTTT
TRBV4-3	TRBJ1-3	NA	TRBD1	CASSQEQGNGNTIYF	TGCGCCAGCAGCCAAGAACAGGGGAACGGAAACACCATATATTTT
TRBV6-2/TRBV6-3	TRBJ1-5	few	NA	CASSYAGLKGQPQHF	TGTGCCAGCAGTTACGCAGGGCTGAAGGGTCAGCCCCAGCATTTT
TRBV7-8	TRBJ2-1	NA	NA	CASSLEPSLNEQFF	TGTGCCAGCAGCTTAGAACCTAGCTTGAATGAGCAGTTCTTC
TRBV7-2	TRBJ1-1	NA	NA	CASSLGIREAFF	TGTGCCAGCAGCTTAGGTATCAGAGAAGCTTTCTTT
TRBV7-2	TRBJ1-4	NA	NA	CASSFGDRYEKLFF	TGTGCCAGCAGCTTCGGAGACAGATATGAAAAACTGTTTTTT
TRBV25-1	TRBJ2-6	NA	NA	CASSRGSGANVLTF	TGTGCCAGCAGTCGAGGGTCCGGGGCCAACGTCCTGACTTTC
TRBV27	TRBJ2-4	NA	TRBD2	CASSGLAGGLGKNIQYF	TGTGCCAGCAGTGGCCTAGCGGGGGGGTTGGGCAAAAACATTCAGTACTTC
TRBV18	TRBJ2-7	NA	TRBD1	CASSLTGNEQYF	TGTGCCAGCTCATTGACAGGGAACGAGCAGTACTTC
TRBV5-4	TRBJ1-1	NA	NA	CASSLTQTNTEAFF	TGTGCCAGCAGCTTAACACAGACGAACACTGAAGCTTTCTTT
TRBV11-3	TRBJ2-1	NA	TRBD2	CASSHRTSGGRGEQFF	TGTGCCAGCAGCCACCGGACTAGCGGGGGGCGGGGTGAGCAGTTCTTC